A single sample is the source of the 4 T cell receptor beta chains below, sequenced in a study of OX40 agonist ivuxolimab in advanced cancers. The table came from immunoSEQ multiplex PCR; TCRdb's copy has only in-frame clones and leaves some out. Here the sample spans 50,000 or so clones, approximately 89% being singletons. The material sequenced was CD4+ or CD8+ T cells sorted from blood, taken in a trial of the OX40 agonist ivuxolimab. The source is an adult with an advanced solid tumor such as melanoma, head and neck, liver or kidney cancer.

The J gene is TRBJ2-3, the V gene TRBV4-1; tentatively, D is TRBD2 (6 bases). Deletions cut 0 bases from V and 13 bases from J, with 23 bases between. This CDR3 is built from 16 residues. The V gene's germline CDR1 is MGHRA and CDR2 YSYEKL. The CDR3 spells CASSQDPNLEPRREYF. The CDR3 DNA reads TGCGCCAGCAGCCAAGATCCTAACCTGGAGCCCAGGAGGGAGTATTTT.

This clone has a single count. This chain joins TRBV9 and TRBJ1-1; D is ambiguous. This CDR3 region has 14 residues. Per the germline V gene, CDR1 is SGDLS and CDR2 is YYNGEE. Trimming took off 4 bases at V and 1 base at J, with 11 bases between the two ends. CDR3 protein: CASSPRAWNTEAFF. CDR3 nucleotides: TGTGCCAGCAGCCCCCGAGCGTGGAACACTGAAGCTTTCTTT. Based on the CDR3 plus reference TRBV9 and TRBJ1-1, the full variable domain is DSGVTQTPKHLITATGQRVTLRCSPRSGDLSVYWYQQSLDQGLQFLIQYYNGEERAKGNILERFSAQQFPDLHSELNLSSLELGDSALYFCASSPRAWNTEAFFGQGTRLTVV.

The rearrangement links TRBV7-4 to TRBJ2-7; D gene ambiguous. The ends were cut back, 0 bases at V and 7 bases at J, with 10 bases in the middle. The CDR3 runs 13 residues. Germline V gene lookup returns CDR1 SGHVT and CDR2 SQSDAQ. The CDR3 loop is CASSLAGWGEQYF. The CDR3 region has the DNA TGTGCCAGCAGCTTAGCGGGTTGGGGAGAGCAGTACTTC.

V is TRBV5-1 and J is TRBJ2-1, with 7 nucleotides matching TRBD2. Trimming cost V 0 bases and J 3 bases; bases outside gene matches: 12. The germline CDR1 and CDR2 sequences are SGHRS and YFSETQ. The CDR3 spans 18 residues. The CDR3 DNA reads as TGCGCCAGCAGCTTGGGTGATTGGAGCGGGGCGGACTACAATGAGCAGTTCTTC. Translation: CASSLGDWSGADYNEQFF. The full variable domain, in which reference TRBV5-1 and TRBJ2-1 provide the parts outside the CDR3, is KAGVTQTPRYLIKTRGQQVTLSCSPISGHRSVSWYQQTPGQGLQFLFEYFSETQRNKGNFPGRFSGRQFSNSRSEMNVSTLELGDSALYLCASSLGDWSGADYNEQFFGPGTRLTVL.